Listed here are 25 T cell receptor beta chains from one sample, sequenced in a study of T cell repertoires in aging, cancer and after chemotherapy. TCR beta rearrangements were amplified from peripheral blood genomic DNA. Rearranged V-D-J TRB sequences were amplified with a mixed TRB-A/B primer pool. In TCRdb, the multiplex PCR reads were re-called with MiXCR into one record per CDR3 protein. The sample comprises 2,500 or so distinct CDR3 sequences, roughly 22% of which are singletons, and roughly 26% rests with the top ten. Specimen: blood. Receptors were obtained from a human donor with a blood cancer.

By frequency in the sample, this clonotype is large. The chain couples TRBV29-1 to TRBJ1-2; 8 bases match TRBD1. V shed 3 bases and J 3 bases; nucleotides not matched to a gene: 3. The CDR3 consists of 13 residues. Germline CDR1 SQVTM, CDR2 ANQGSEA. This CDR3 reads CSVEWGQDYGYTF. CDR3 in DNA: TGCAGCGTTGAGTGGGGACAGGACTATGGCTACACCTTC.

This chain uses TRBV20-1 with TRBJ1-2; unclear D gene. With 6 bases removed from V and 8 bases from J, the gap between germline ends came to 16 bases. This CDR3 region has 12 residues. Germline V gives CDR1 DFQATT, CDR2 SNEGSKA (reference sequence). CDR3: CSANSPLDGYTF. The CDR3 coding sequence is TGCAGTGCGAATTCTCCCCTCGACGGCTACACCTTC.

This clonotype was counted a few times. The chain links TRBV11-2 to TRBJ2-1; weak D call: TRBD2 (6 bases). In germline, CDR1 is SGHAT, CDR2 FQNNGV. CDR3 length: 15 amino acids. V was cut by 5 bases and J by 4 bases, with 15 bases left in between. This CDR3 reads CASSRWRETYNEQFF. DNA for the CDR3: TGTGCCAGCAGCCGCTGGCGGGAAACATACAATGAGCAGTTCTTC.

The table lists this clonotype with a few counts. V and J are TRBV4-2 and TRBJ2-7; 10 bases are shared with TRBD1. The CDR3 has 16 residues. V was clipped by 3 bases and J by 1 base; unmatched bases: 6. CDR1 and CDR2 (germline): LGHNA, YNFKEQ. This CDR3 is CASSQRRGQGSYEQYF. Written as DNA, the CDR3 is TGTGCCAGCAGCCAGAGGAGGGGACAGGGGTCCTACGAGCAGTACTTC.

This clonotype came up a few times. V usage is TRBV24-1 and J usage is TRBJ1-2; 7 bases fit TRBD1. Trimming took 4 bases from V and 3 from J; bases not matched to a gene: 13. Germline V lookup: CDR1 KGHDR, CDR2 SFDVKD. The CDR3 has 17 residues. Here the CDR3 reads CATSDPQAPGTDYGYTF. The CDR3 DNA reads TGTGCCACCAGTGACCCACAAGCTCCCGGGACAGACTATGGCTACACCTTC.

This clonotype is categorized as medium-sized (0.01 to 0.1%). Here the CDR3 DNA reads TGTGCCAGCAGTGATTACTTCCGTGAAGGGGCCTCCTACAATGAGCAGTTCTTC. This encodes CASSDYFREGASYNEQFF. The gene calls are TRBV6-6 and TRBJ2-1, with a possible D match to TRBD1 (5 bases). Deletions cut 5 bases from V and 0 bases from J, with 20 bases between. The CDR3 is made up of 18 amino acids. Germline-derived CDR1 and CDR2 are MNHNY and SVGAGI (reference sequence).

This clonotype is medium-sized (0.01 to 0.1%) within its sample. V gene TRBV5-1 combines with J gene TRBJ1-4, with D tentatively TRBD1 (6 bases). V was cut by 5 bases and J by 4 bases, with 12 bases left in between. Germline assignment: CDR1 SGHRS and CDR2 YFSETQ. The CDR3 spans 14 residues. The CDR3 DNA is TGCGCCAGCAGGCGTGCAGGGGATAATGAAAAACTGTTTTTT. This gives the protein CASRRAGDNEKLFF.

This clonotype is classed as medium-sized. The V and J genes are TRBV19 and TRBJ1-2; no firm D call. Germline V gene lookup returns CDR1 LNHDA and CDR2 SQIVND (reference sequence). This CDR3 is built from 16 residues. The V gene lost 7 bases and the J gene lost 7 bases, with 25 bases spanning the gap. The chain's CDR3 is CASTVDEVASRFGYTF. The CDR3 coding sequence is TGTGCCAGTACCGTAGACGAAGTGGCCTCGAGATTTGGCTACACCTTC.

The gene calls are TRBV30 and TRBJ2-7; unclear D gene. Germline V lookup: CDR1 GTSNPN, CDR2 SVGIG (reference sequence). CDR3 length: 11 amino acids. The V end was cut by 2 bases, the J end by 5 bases, with 7 bases between. CDR3 loop: CAWSRSNEQYF. The CDR3 DNA reads TGTGCCTGGAGTCGTAGCAACGAGCAGTACTTC.

This clonotype was found a few times. The chain couples TRBV6-5 to TRBJ2-5; maybe TRBD1 (7 bases). Germline V gene sequence: CDR1 MNHEY, CDR2 SVGAGI. Trimming stripped 6 bases from V and 5 bases from J, with 13 bases between. The CDR3 is 13 residues long. CDR3 nucleotides: TGTGCCAGCAGGACAGGGAGCGGGGAGACCCAGTACTTC. Translation: CASRTGSGETQYF.

This clonotype counts as large (0.1 to 1%). This chain connects TRBV29-1 to TRBJ1-4; TRBD1 might be the D (5 bases). Trimming pared 7 bases from V and 8 bases from J, leaving 17 bases between. The CDR3 totals 13 residues. CDR1 and CDR2 from the germline V gene are SQVTM and ANQGSEA. DNA for the CDR3: TGCAGCGCAAAATGGGGGGTAGGGGAAAAACTGTTTTTT. This gives the protein CSAKWGVGEKLFF.

The genes are TRBV30 and TRBJ2-7; 9 bases fit TRBD1. The CDR3 sequence is 15 residues long. Germline-derived CDR1 and CDR2 are GTSNPN and SVGIG (reference sequence). With V trimmed by 4 bases and J by 1 base, 8 bases remained unmatched. As DNA, the CDR3 is TGTGCCTGGATTCCCCCCGGACAGGGGTCCTACGAGCAGTACTTC. It is translated as CAWIPPGQGSYEQYF.

This chain uses TRBV20-1 with TRBJ2-1, with 7 bases aligning to TRBD1. There are 15 residues in the CDR3. Germline CDR1 reads DFQATT; CDR2 reads SNEGSKA (reference sequence). The V and J ends lost 5 bases and 0 bases, in that order; junction bases with no gene match: 7. CDR3 bases: TGCAGTGCTCGCCGGACAGGATTCTCCTACAATGAGCAGTTCTTC. This gives the protein CSARRTGFSYNEQFF.

This clonotype is classed as medium-sized. The V gene is TRBV5-1, the J gene TRBJ2-2, with TRBD1 as a possible D gene (5 bases). V lost 4 bases and J 3 bases, leaving 16 bases between the germline ends. In germline, CDR1 is SGHRS, CDR2 YFSETQ. CDR3 size: 16 residues. The CDR3 region has the DNA TGCGCCAGCAGCCCTGGAATAGGGGTCGACACCGGGGAGCTGTTTTTT. Its protein product is CASSPGIGVDTGELFF.

In this sample, this clonotype is medium-sized. The V gene is TRBV5-6, the J gene TRBJ2-2, with TRBD2 matching over 9 bases. Germline V gene sequence: CDR1 SGHDT, CDR2 YYEEEE. J lost 5 bases, V lost 0 bases, and 5 bases had no gene match. The CDR3 has 16 amino acids. The CDR3 coding sequence is TGTGCCAGCAGCTTGGAGTTAGCGGGAGATACCGGGGAGCTGTTTTTT. It translates to CASSLELAGDTGELFF. Full variable domain (remainder filled in from reference TRBV5-6 and TRBJ2-2): DAGVTQSPTHLIKTRGQQVTLRCSPKSGHDTVSWYQQALGQGPQFIFQYYEEEERQRGNFPDRFSGHQFPNYSSELNVNALLLGDSALYLCASSLELAGDTGELFFGEGSRLTVL.

Only one count was recorded for this clonotype. The chain combines TRBV29-1 with TRBJ2-7, with 11 nucleotides matching TRBD1. The V segment lost 7 bases and the J segment 0 bases; nucleotides outside the gene matches: 5. The CDR3 covers 14 residues. CDR1 SQVTM and CDR2 ANQGSEA come from the germline V gene. The CDR3 DNA sequence: TGCAGCGCAACCGGGACAGGGGGCTCCTACGAGCAGTACTTC. This sequence encodes CSATGTGGSYEQYF.

This clonotype is classed as large. This sequence joins TRBV27 and TRBJ2-3; 10 nucleotides align to TRBD2. CDR1 and CDR2 (germline): MNHEY, SMNVEV (reference sequence). The CDR3 has 14 amino acids. Losses at the gene ends were 6 bases for V and 8 bases for J; bases not matched to a gene: 8. Written as DNA, the CDR3 is TGTGCCAGCAGCCTAAGCGGGGGGGCCGTTACGCAGTATTTT. Translating gives CASSLSGGAVTQYF.

The chain links TRBV10-2 to TRBJ2-7, with 10 bases identical to TRBD2. V gave up 8 bases and J gave up 7 bases; unmatched junction bases: 11. The CDR3 sequence is 14 residues long. Germline assignment: CDR1 WSHSY and CDR2 SAAADI. The CDR3 nucleotides read TGCGCCAGCTCCGGGACTAGCGATGTCAATGAGCAGTACGTC. Translation gives CASSGTSDVNEQYV.

By share, this clonotype ranks as medium-sized (0.01 to 0.1%). The V gene is TRBV19, the J gene TRBJ1-2; perhaps TRBD1 as D (6 bases). This CDR3 spans 14 amino acids. The V gene's germline CDR1 is LNHDA and CDR2 SQIVND (reference sequence). V lost 4 bases and J lost 8, with 17 bases in between. The CDR3 sequence: CASSRLQGSKGYTF. CDR3 bases: TGTGCCAGTAGTAGATTACAGGGAAGTAAGGGCTACACCTTC.

By its share, this clonotype is medium-sized. The V and J genes are TRBV19 and TRBJ1-5, with 8 bases matching TRBD1. There are 13 residues in the CDR3. Trimming removed 3 bases from V and 10 bases from J; junction bases left unmatched: 5. Germline loops: CDR1 LNHDA, CDR2 SQIVND (reference sequence). CDR3 region: CASSIGQGQPQHF. The CDR3 nucleotides read TGTGCCAGTAGTATTGGACAGGGACAACCCCAGCATTTT.

This clonotype rates as large. The chain uses TRBV27 and TRBJ1-5, with TRBD1 matching over 9 bases. Germline-derived CDR1 and CDR2 are MNHEY and SMNVEV (reference sequence). The CDR3 contains 16 residues. The V gene end was trimmed by 4 bases and the J gene end by 0 bases; junction bases not matched to a gene: 4. Here the CDR3 reads CASSSGTGISNQPQHF. The CDR3 coding sequence is TGTGCCAGCAGTTCCGGGACAGGGATTAGCAATCAGCCCCAGCATTTT.

Only a few counts were recorded for this clonotype. The chain joins TRBV2 to TRBJ2-2; D unresolved. Trimming took 6 bases from V and 0 from J, leaving 8 bases between them. The CDR3 has 14 residues. Germline CDR1 reads SNHLY; CDR2 reads FYNNEI. The CDR3 DNA reads as TGTGCCAGCAGCCAACTTGCGAACACCGGGGAGCTGTTTTTT. Its protein product is CASSQLANTGELFF.

This clonotype ranks as medium-sized. CDR3 bases: TGTGCCAGCAGCAAGGACGGATTTAATGAAAAACTGTTTTTT. It encodes CASSKDGFNEKLFF. The gene calls are TRBV27 and TRBJ1-4; D unclear. The CDR3 sequence is 14 residues long. Trimming pared 6 bases from V and 4 bases from J, leaving 12 bases between. Germline-derived CDR1 and CDR2 are MNHEY and SMNVEV (reference sequence).

By sample share, this clonotype is medium-sized. V is TRBV7-2 and J is TRBJ2-1; no definite D call. V was trimmed by 2 bases and J by 0 bases, leaving 5 bases between them. This CDR3 region has 14 residues. Germline V gene lookup returns CDR1 SGHTA and CDR2 FQGNSA. This CDR3 reads CASSLSSSYNEQFF. The CDR3 DNA reads TGTGCCAGCAGCTTATCTAGCTCCTACAATGAGCAGTTCTTC.

This clonotype was picked up a small number of times. This chain links TRBV12-3 or TRBV12-4 with TRBJ1-4, with D possibly TRBD1 on 6 matching bases. The ends were cut back, 1 base at V and 4 bases at J, with 19 bases in the middle. CDR3 size: 18 residues. The CDR3 loop reads CASSLGPGGGLVNEKLFF. The CDR3 DNA is TGTGCCAGCAGTTTAGGCCCGGGAGGGGGATTGGTTAATGAAAAACTGTTTTTT.